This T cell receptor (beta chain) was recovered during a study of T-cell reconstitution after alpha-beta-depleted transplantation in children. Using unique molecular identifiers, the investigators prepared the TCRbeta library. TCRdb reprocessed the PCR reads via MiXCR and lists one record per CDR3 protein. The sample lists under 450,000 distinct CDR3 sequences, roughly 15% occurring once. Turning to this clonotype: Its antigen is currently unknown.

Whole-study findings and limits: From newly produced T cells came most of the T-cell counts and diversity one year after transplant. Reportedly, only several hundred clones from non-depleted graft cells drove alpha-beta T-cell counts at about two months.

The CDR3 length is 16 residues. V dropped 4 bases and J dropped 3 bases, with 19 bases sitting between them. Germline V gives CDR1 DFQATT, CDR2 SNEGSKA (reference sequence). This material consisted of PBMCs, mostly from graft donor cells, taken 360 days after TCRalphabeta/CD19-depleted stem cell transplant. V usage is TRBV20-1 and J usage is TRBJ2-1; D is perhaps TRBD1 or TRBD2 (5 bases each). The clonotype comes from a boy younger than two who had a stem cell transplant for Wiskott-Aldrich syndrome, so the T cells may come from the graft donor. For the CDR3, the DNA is TGCAGTGCTACAGCACTTAGGGACCAGCTCTACAATGAGCAGTTCTTC. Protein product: CSATALRDQLYNEQFF.